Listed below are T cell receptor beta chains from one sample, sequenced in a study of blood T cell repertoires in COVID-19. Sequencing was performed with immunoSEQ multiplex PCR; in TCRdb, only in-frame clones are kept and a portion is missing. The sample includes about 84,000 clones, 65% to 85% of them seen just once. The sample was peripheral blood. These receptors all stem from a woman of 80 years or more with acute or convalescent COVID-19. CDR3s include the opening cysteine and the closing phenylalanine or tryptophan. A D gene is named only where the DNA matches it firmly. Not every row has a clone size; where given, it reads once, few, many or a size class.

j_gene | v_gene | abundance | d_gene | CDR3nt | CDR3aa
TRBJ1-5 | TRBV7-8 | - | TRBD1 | TGTGCCAGCAGCTCGTGGGTACAGGGGGCTCGCAATCAGCCCCAGCATTTT | CASSSWVQGARNQPQHF
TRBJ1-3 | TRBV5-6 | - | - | TGTGCCAGCAGCTTGGATGGCAGGGACACCATATATTTT | CASSLDGRDTIYF
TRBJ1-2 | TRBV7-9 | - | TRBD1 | TGTGCCAGCAGCGTGGCACAGGGGGGAGGCTACACCTTC | CASSVAQGGGYTF
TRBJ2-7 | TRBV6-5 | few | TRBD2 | TGTGCCAGCAACCAGCGGGGGCCCACCTCCTACGAGCAGTACTTC | CASNQRGPTSYEQYF
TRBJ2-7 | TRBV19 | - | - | TGTGCCAGTAGTATCGGACAGAGCTACGAGCAGTACTTC | CASSIGQSYEQYF
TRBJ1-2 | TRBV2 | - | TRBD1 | TGTGCCAGCAGTGCGGACAGGCCCAACTATGGCTACACCTTC | CASSADRPNYGYTF
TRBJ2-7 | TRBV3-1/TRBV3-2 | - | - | TGTGCCAGCAGCCGCGGGGTATACGAGCAGTACTTC | CASSRGVYEQYF
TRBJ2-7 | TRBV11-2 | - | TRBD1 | TGTGCCAGCAGCTCACCATACAGGGGTGGGTACGAGCAGTACTTC | CASSSPYRGGYEQYF
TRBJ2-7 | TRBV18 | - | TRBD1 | TGTGCCAGCTCACCGCGAGGACAGGGCTCCTACGAGCAGTACTTC | CASSPRGQGSYEQYF
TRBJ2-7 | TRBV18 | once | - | TGTGCCAGCTCACAGAGGTACGAGCAGTACTTC | CASSQRYEQYF
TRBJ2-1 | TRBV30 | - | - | TGTGCCTGGAGTCCAGGGGTCACCTACAATGAGCAGTTCTTC | CAWSPGVTYNEQFF
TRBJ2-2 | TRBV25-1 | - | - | TGTGCCAGCAGTCGCAACATGCCTGCCACCGGGGAGCTGTTTTTT | CASSRNMPATGELFF
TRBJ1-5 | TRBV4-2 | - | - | TGTGCCAGCAGCCAAGATTATGGGGGGTCGCAGCCCCAGCATTTT | CASSQDYGGSQPQHF
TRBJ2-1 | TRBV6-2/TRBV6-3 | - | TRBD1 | TGTGCCAGCAGCCTCAGGGGGAACAATGAGCAGTTCTTC | CASSLRGNNEQFF
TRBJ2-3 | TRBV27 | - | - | TGTGCCAGCAGTTTAGTCGCAGGGGCCGGCACAGATACGCAGTATTTT | CASSLVAGAGTDTQYF
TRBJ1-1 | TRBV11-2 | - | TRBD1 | TGTGCCAGCAGCTTGACAGGGCCTAACACTGAAGCTTTCTTT | CASSLTGPNTEAFF
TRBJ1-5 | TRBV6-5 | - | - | TGTGCCAGCAGCTCACTGAAGGGGATCGGTCAGCCCCAGCATTTT | CASSSLKGIGQPQHF
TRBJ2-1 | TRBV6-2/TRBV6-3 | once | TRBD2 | TGTGCCAGCAGTCAGGGACTAGCGGGGGGGGGATTCTTC | CASSQGLAGGGFF
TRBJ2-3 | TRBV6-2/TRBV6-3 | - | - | TGTGCCAGCAGTTACTCGAAACTAGCCCCAGGAGATACGCAGTATTTT | CASSYSKLAPGDTQYF
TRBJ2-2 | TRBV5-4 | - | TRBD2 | TGTGCCCGCCGCCCAACCCGTGGGGCGGGGGGGCGGAACGGGGAGCTGTTTTTT | CARRPTRGAGGRNGELFF
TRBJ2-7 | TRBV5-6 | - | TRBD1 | TGTGCCAGCAGCCGCCGGGACAGGTTGCGTACTATACTCTACGAGCAGTACTTC | CASSRRDRLRTILYEQYF
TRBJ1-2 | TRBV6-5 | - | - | TGTGCCAGCACCGACAAATTCTATGGCTACACCTTC | CASTDKFYGYTF
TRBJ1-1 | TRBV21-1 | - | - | TGTGCCAGCAGCAGGCAGGGGACCCTTACTTTCTTT | CASSRQGTLTFF
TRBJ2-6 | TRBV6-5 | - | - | TGTGCCAGCAAAAGAGACTCTGGGGCCAACGTCCTGACTTTC | CASKRDSGANVLTF
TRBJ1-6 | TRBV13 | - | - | TGTGCCAGCAGCTCCACCCGAATGGGGGGGGTGTATAATTCACCCCTCCACTTT | CASSSTRMGGVYNSPLHF
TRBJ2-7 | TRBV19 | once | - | TGTGCCAGTAGTGACAGGCCTTCTTCTTCCTCCGAGCAGTACTTC | CASSDRPSSSSEQYF
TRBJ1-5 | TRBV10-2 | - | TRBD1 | TGCGCCAGCAGTGGCAGGGGGTTGGGTCAGCCCCAGCATTTT | CASSGRGLGQPQHF
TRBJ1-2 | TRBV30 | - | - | TGTGCCTGGAGTGGCTCGCGGGTTAACTATGGCTACACCTTC | CAWSGSRVNYGYTF
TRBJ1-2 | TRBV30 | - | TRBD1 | TGTGCCTGGAGTGTACGGTATCCGGGACAGTTTATGAATGGCTACACCTTC | CAWSVRYPGQFMNGYTF
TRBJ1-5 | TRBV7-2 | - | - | TGTGCCAGCAGCTTAGGTGGGGGGGGCCGCAATCAGCCCCAGCATTTT | CASSLGGGGRNQPQHF
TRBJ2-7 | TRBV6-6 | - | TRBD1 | TGTGCCAGCAGTCGACAGGGGTTGGGATACGAGCAGTACTTC | CASSRQGLGYEQYF
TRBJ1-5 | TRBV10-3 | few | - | TGTGCCATCAGTGAGTCGAGGGGGAGTTATCAGCCCCAGCATTTT | CAISESRGSYQPQHF
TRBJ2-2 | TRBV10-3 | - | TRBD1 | TGTGCCATCAGTGAGAGGGGACAGGGGAACACCGGGGAGCTGTTTTTT | CAISERGQGNTGELFF
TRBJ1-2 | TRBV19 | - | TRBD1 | TGTGCCAGTAGGATGAACCGGGACAGGAACTATGGCTACACCTTC | CASRMNRDRNYGYTF
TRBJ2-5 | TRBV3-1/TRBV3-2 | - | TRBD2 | TGTGCCAGCAGCCGGAAGAGCGGGACTAGCGGTGGGACCCAGTACTTC | CASSRKSGTSGGTQYF
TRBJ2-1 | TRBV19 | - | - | TGTGCCAGTAGTCCGGGTGCCCGACAGGTTGAGCAGTTCTTC | CASSPGARQVEQFF
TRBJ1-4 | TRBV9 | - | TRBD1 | TGTGCCAGCAGCACTCAGGGGGCTAATGAAAAACTGTTTTTT | CASSTQGANEKLFF
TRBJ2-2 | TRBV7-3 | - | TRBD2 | TGTGCCAGCAGCTTAATACCCGTGGGAGGGGAGGCCGGGGAGCTGTTTTTT | CASSLIPVGGEAGELFF
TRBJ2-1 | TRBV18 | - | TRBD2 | TGTGCCAGCTCACCACCCCTAGCGGGGTCTACCTACAATGAGCAGTTCTTC | CASSPPLAGSTYNEQFF
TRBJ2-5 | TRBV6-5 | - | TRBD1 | TGTGCCAGCACCTCACAGGGGCAGGGGCAAGAGACCCAGTACTTC | CASTSQGQGQETQYF
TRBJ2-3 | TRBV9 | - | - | TGTGCCAGCAGCGTAATTCCCGGGTCGAGTGTGGGCACAGATACGCAGTATTTT | CASSVIPGSSVGTDTQYF
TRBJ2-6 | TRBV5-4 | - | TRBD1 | TGTGCCAGCAGCTTGGGGACAGGGGGTAGTGGGGCCAACGTCCTGACTTTC | CASSLGTGGSGANVLTF
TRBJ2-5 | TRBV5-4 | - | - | TGTGCCAGCAGCCCGGATCCTGGGGAGGAGACCCAGTACTTC | CASSPDPGEETQYF
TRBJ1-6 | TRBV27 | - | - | TGTGCCAGCAGCTCCTGGGGGCGGTCACCCCTCCACTTT | CASSSWGRSPLHF
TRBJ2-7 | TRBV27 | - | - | TGTGCCAGCAGTTTATCGAGTATCTCCTACGAGCAGTACTTC | CASSLSSISYEQYF
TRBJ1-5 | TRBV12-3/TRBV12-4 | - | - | TGTGCCAGCAGTTCCTATAGTAATCAGCCCCAGCATTTT | CASSSYSNQPQHF
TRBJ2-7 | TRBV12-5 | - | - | TGTGCTAGTGGTTTGGTCCGTCCACCCCCGCGTATGAGCTCCTACGAGCAGTACTTC | CASGLVRPPPRMSSYEQYF
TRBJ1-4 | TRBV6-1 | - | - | TGTGCCAGCAGTGAAGCGATTACCTCCCGGGGTGAAAAACTGTTTTTT | CASSEAITSRGEKLFF